This T cell receptor (beta chain) originates from a study of blood T cell repertoires in COVID-19. Study-wide context: Spain, Italy and the United States supplied samples that represented acute and convalescent COVID-19. PBMCs, B-cell-depleted T cells, or T cells provided the cDNA or gDNA that made up the material.

Trimming removed 6 bases from V and 4 bases from J, with 12 bases in between. CDR1 and CDR2 (germline): MNHNY, SVGAGI (reference sequence). The CDR3 consists of 13 residues. As processed by the authors: Scientists estimated how many nucleated cells there were by amplifying reference gene primers. Some clones are missing from TCRdb's copy, which holds only in-frame ones; the method was immunoSEQ multiplex PCR. The V and J calls and clone size come from that table; D and trimming were worked out from the DNA. The repertoire holds 120,000 or so clones, 87% seen once, with more than 2% in the top ten. This receptor was taken from a woman aged 50 to 65 with acute or convalescent COVID-19. The genes are TRBV6-6 and TRBJ2-5; D might be TRBD2 (6 bases). Material for sequencing was peripheral blood. The CDR3 region is CASRQLAAETQYF. The CDR3 nucleotides are TGTGCCAGCAGGCAATTAGCGGCAGAGACCCAGTACTTC.